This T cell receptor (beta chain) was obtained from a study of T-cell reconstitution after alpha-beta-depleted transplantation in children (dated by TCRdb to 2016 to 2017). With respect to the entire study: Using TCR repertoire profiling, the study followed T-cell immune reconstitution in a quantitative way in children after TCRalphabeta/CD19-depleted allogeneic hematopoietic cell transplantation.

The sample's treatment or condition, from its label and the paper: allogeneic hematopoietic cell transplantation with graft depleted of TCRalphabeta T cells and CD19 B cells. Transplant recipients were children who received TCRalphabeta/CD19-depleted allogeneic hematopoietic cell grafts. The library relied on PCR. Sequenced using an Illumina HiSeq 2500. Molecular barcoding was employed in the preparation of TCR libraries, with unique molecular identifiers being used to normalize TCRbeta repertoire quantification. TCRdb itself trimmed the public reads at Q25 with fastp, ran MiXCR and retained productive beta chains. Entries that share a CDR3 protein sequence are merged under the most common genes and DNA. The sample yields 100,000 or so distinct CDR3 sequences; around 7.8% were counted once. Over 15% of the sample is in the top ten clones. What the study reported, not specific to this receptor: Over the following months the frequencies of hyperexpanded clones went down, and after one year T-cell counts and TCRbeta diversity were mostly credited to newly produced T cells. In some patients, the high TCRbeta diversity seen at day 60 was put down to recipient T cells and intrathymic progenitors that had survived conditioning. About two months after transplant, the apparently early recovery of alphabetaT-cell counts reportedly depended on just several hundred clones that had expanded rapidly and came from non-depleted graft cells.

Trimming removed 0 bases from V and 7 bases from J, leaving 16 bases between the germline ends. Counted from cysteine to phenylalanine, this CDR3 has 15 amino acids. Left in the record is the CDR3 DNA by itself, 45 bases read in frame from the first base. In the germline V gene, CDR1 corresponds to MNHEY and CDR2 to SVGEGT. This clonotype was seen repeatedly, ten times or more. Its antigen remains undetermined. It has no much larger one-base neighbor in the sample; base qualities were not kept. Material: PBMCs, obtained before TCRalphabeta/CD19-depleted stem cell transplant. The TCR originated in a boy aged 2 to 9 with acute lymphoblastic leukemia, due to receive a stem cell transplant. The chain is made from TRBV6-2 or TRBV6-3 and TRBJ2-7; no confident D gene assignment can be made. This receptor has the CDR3 CASSYSLEVVGEQYF. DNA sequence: TGTGCCAGCAGTTACTCCCTTGAGGTGGTGGGAGAGCAGTACTTC.